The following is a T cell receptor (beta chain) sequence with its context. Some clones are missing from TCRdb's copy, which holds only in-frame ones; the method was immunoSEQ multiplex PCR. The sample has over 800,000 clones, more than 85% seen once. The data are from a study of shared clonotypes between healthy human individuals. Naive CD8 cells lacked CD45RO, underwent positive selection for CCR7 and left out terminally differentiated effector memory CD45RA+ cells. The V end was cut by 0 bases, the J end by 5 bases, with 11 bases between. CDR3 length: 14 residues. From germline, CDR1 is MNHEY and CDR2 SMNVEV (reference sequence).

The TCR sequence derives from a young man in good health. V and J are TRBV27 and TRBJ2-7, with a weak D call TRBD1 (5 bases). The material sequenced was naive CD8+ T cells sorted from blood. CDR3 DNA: TGTGCCAGCAGTTTATCCGGTAGGGGCCACGAGCAGTACTTC. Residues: CASSLSGRGHEQYF.